This TCR beta chain was captured in a study of blood T cell repertoires in COVID-19. For the study at large: Samples representing acute and convalescent COVID-19 were sourced from the United States, Italy and Spain.

CDR1 and CDR2 (germline): MDHEN, SYDVKM. The CDR3 has 13 residues. Germline trimming cut 7 bases from V and 5 bases from J; bases unmatched to any gene: 2. Seattle patients were enrolled while actively infected and followed longitudinally. Original analysis: Scientists estimated how many nucleated cells there were by amplifying reference gene primers. Assay used: immunoSEQ multiplex PCR; TCRdb lists only in-frame clones, some missing. For V, J and clone size, that table is used; D and trimming come from the DNA. The table shows 200,000 to 250,000 clones, with around 83% occurring only once. Material for sequencing was peripheral blood. This TCR was sampled from a woman aged 70-85 years with COVID-19, enrolled during active disease. The chain joins TRBV28 to TRBJ1-6, with 7 bases identical to TRBD1. The CDR3 region has the DNA TGTGCCAGCACCAGGGGGAATAATTCACCCCTCCACTTT. Translated: CASTRGNNSPLHF. Drawing the rest from reference TRBV28 and TRBJ1-6, the complete variable domain is DVKVTQSSRYLVKRTGEKVFLECVQDMDHENMFWYRQDPGLGLRLIYFSYDVKMKEKGDIPEGYSVSREKKERFSLILESASTNQTSMYLCASTRGNNSPLHFGNGTRLTVT.